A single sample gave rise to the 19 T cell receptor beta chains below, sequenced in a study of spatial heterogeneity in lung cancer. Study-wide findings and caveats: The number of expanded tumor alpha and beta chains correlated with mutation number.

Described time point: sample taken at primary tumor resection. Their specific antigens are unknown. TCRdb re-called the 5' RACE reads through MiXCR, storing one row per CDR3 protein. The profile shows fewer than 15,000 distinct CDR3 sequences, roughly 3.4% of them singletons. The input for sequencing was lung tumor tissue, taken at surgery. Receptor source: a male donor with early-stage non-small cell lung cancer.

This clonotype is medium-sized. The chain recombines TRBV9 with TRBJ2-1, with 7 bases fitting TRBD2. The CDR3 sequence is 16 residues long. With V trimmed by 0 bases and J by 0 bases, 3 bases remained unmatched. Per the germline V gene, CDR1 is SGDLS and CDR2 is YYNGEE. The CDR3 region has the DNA TGTGCCAGCAGCGTAGGAGCGGGAAGCTCCTACAATGAGCAGTTCTTC. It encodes CASSVGAGSSYNEQFF.

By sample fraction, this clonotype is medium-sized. The CDR3 DNA sequence: TGCAGCGTTGAAAGCTCTGGGGCCAACGTCCTGACTTTC. It translates to CSVESSGANVLTF. The chain has TRBV29-1 and TRBJ2-6; unclear D gene. V lost 2 bases and J 0 bases, leaving 2 bases between the germline ends. CDR3 size: 13 residues. Germline CDR1 SQVTM, CDR2 ANQGSEA.

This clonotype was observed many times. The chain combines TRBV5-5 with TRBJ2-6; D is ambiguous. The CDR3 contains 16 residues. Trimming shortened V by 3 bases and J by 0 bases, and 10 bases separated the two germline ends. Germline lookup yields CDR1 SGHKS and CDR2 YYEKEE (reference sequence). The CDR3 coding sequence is TGTGCCAGCAGCTCGCCTCAAGGCTCTGGGGCCAACGTCCTGACTTTC. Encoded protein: CASSSPQGSGANVLTF.

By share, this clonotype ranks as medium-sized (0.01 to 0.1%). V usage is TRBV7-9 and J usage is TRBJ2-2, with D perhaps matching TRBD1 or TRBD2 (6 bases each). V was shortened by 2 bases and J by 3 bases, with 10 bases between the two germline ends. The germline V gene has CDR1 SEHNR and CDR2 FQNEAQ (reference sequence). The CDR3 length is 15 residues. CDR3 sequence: CASSLWGADTGELFF. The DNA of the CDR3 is TGTGCCAGCAGCTTATGGGGGGCGGACACCGGGGAGCTGTTTTTT.

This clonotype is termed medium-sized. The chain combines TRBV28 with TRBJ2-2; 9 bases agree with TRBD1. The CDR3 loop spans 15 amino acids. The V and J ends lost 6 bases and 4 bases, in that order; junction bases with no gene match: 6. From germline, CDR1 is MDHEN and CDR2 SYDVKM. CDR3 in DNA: TGTGCCAGCAGATGGGACAGGGCTTCCACCGGGGAGCTGTTTTTT. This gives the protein CASRWDRASTGELFF.

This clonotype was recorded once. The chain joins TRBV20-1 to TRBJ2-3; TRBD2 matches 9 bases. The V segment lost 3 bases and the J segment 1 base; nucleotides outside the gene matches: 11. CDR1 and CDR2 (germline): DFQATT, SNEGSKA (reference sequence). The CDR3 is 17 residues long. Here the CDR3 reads CSASRAGGPWGTDTQYF. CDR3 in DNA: TGCAGTGCTAGTCGGGCGGGGGGGCCGTGGGGCACAGATACGCAGTATTTT.

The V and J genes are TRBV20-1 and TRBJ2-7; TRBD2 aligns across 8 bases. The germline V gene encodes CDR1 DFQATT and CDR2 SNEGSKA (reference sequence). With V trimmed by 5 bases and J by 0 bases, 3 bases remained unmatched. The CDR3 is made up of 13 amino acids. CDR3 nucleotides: TGCAGTGCTGGACTAGCTGGCTCCTACGAGCAGTACTTC. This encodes CSAGLAGSYEQYF.

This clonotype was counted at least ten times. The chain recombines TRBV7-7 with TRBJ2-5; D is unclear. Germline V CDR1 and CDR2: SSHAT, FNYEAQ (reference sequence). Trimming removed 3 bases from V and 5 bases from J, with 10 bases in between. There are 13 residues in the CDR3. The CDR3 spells CASSFQLGETQYF. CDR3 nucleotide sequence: TGTGCCAGCAGCTTCCAGCTCGGGGAGACCCAGTACTTC.

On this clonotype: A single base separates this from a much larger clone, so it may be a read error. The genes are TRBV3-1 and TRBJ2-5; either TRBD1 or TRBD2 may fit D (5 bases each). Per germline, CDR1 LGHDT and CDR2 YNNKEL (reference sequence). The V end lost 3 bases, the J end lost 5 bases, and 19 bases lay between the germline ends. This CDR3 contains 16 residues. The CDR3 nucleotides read TGTGCCAGCAGCCAGCCCCCGGGACGGCTTTTGGAGACCCAGTACTTC. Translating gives CASSQPPGRLLETQYF.

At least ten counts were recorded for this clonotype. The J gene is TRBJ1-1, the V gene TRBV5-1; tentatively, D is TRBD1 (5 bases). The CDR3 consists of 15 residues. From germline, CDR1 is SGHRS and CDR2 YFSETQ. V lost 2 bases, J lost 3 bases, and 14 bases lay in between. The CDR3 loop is CASSFRTGTYTEAFF. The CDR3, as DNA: TGCGCCAGCAGCTTCAGAACCGGGACTTACACTGAAGCTTTCTTT.

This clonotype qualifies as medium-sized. CDR3 sequence reads: CSVGHMNTEAFF. The CDR3 DNA reads as TGCAGCGTTGGACACATGAACACTGAAGCTTTCTTT. V and J are TRBV29-1 and TRBJ1-1; D uncertain. Germline V gives CDR1 SQVTM, CDR2 ANQGSEA. V gave up 4 bases and J gave up 0 bases, with 6 bases separating them. CDR3 length: 12 amino acids.

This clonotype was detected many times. CDR3 DNA sequence: TGTGCCAGCAGCGTAGAGGGATCTACGGAGACCCAGTACTTC. Its translation: CASSVEGSTETQYF. This chain uses TRBV9 with TRBJ2-5; D remains ambiguous. Trimming removed 0 bases at V and 5 bases at J, with 11 bases between. The CDR3 covers 14 residues. Germline assignment: CDR1 SGDLS and CDR2 YYNGEE.

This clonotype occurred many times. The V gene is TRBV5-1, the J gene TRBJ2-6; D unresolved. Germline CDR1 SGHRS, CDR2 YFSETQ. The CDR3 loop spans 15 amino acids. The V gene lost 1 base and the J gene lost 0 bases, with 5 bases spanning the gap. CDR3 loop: CASSLRSSGANVLTF. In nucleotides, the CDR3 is TGCGCCAGCAGCTTGCGGAGCTCTGGGGCCAACGTCCTGACTTTC.

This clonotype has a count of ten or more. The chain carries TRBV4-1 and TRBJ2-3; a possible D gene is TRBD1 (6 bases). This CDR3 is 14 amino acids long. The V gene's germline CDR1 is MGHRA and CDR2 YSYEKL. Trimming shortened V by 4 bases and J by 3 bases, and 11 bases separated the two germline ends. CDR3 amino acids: CASSRTDRTDTQYF. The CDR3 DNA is TGCGCCAGCAGCCGGACGGACAGAACAGATACGCAGTATTTT.

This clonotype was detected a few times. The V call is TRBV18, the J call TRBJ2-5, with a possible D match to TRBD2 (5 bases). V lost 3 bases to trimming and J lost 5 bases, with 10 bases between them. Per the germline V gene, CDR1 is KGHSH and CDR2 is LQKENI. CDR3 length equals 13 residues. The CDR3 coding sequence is TGTGCCAGCTCACCCGGACTCGGGGAGACCCAGTACTTC. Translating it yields CASSPGLGETQYF.

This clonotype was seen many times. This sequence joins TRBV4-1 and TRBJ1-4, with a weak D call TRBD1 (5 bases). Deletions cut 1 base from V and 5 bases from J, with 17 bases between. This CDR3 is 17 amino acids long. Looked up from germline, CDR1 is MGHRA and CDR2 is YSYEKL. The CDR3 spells CASSQVGGLGVNEKLFF. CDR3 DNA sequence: TGCGCCAGCAGCCAAGTTGGGGGATTAGGGGTAAATGAAAAACTGTTTTTT.

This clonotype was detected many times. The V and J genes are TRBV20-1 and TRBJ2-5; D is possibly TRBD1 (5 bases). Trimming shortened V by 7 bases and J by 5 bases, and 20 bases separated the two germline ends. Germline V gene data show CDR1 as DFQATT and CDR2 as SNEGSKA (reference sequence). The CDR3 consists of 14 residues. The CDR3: CSGEGALRKETQYF. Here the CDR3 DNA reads TGCAGTGGGGAAGGGGCGCTTCGTAAGGAGACCCAGTACTTC.

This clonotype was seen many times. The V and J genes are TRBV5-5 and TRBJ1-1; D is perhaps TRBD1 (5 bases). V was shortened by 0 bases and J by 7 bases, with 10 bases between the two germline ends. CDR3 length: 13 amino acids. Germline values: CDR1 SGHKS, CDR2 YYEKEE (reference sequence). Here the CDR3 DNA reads TGTGCCAGCAGCTTGGCAGGGATCGGTGAAGCTTTCTTT. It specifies CASSLAGIGEAFF.

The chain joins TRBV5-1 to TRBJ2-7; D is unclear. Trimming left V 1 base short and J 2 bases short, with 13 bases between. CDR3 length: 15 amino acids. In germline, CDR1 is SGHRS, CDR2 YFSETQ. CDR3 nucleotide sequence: TGCGCCAGCAGCTTGACAGACACATACCCCTACGAGCAGTACTTC. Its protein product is CASSLTDTYPYEQYF.